What follows are 27 T cell receptor beta chains derived from one specimen sequenced in a study of cytomegalovirus exposure and HLA in healthy donors. Libraries were prepared by immunoSEQ multiplex PCR; TCRdb keeps only in-frame clonotypes and omits some of them. The profile shows roughly 200,000 clones, about 86% of them singletons. Sample: PBMCs. The source of these receptors is a woman under 30 in good health and CMV-seropositive.

This clone was counted between two and nine times. The V and J genes are TRBV5-6 and TRBJ1-2; D possibly corresponds to TRBD1 (6 bases). The CDR3 totals 13 residues. V shed 1 base and J shed 7 bases, with 11 bases lying between them. The germline V gene encodes CDR1 SGHDT and CDR2 YYEEEE. The DNA of the CDR3 is TGTGCCAGCAGCTTGTCGGGGGGGCTTGGCTACACCTTC. Encoded protein: CASSLSGGLGYTF.

This clone has just one count. The J gene is TRBJ1-2, the V gene TRBV5-1; 7 positions agree with TRBD1. V lost 0 bases to trimming and J lost 3 bases; unmatched junction nucleotides: 8. The CDR3 extends over 16 amino acids. Germline V gives CDR1 SGHRS, CDR2 YFSETQ. The CDR3 loop is CASSLEFSGGDYGYTF. In nucleotides, the CDR3 is TGCGCCAGCAGCTTGGAGTTCTCAGGGGGTGACTATGGCTACACCTTC. The whole variable domain, filled in from reference TRBV5-1 and TRBJ1-2, reads KAGVTQTPRYLIKTRGQQVTLSCSPISGHRSVSWYQQTPGQGLQFLFEYFSETQRNKGNFPGRFSGRQFSNSRSEMNVSTLELGDSALYLCASSLEFSGGDYGYTFGSGTRLTVV.

This chain connects TRBV7-2 to TRBJ2-7; TRBD2 agrees at 11 bases. The trim removed 6 bases at V and 4 bases at J, leaving 8 bases unmatched. This CDR3 has 15 amino acids. Germline CDR1 reads SGHTA; CDR2 reads FQGNSA. The CDR3 is CASSYIAGGPYEQYF. The CDR3, as DNA: TGTGCCAGCAGTTACATAGCGGGGGGGCCTTACGAGCAGTACTTC.

The V gene is TRBV5-1, the J gene TRBJ2-1, with 16 bases fitting TRBD2. Unmatched junction bases numbered 2, after V lost 3 bases and J lost 5 bases. Germline V gene lookup returns CDR1 SGHRS and CDR2 YFSETQ. The CDR3 spans 16 residues. The CDR3 DNA follows: TGCGCCAGCAGCTCGGGACTAGCGGGGGGGAACAATGAGCAGTTCTTC. Protein: CASSSGLAGGNNEQFF. The complete variable domain, with remaining parts taken from reference TRBV5-1 and TRBJ2-1, reads KAGVTQTPRYLIKTRGQQVTLSCSPISGHRSVSWYQQTPGQGLQFLFEYFSETQRNKGNFPGRFSGRQFSNSRSEMNVSTLELGDSALYLCASSSGLAGGNNEQFFGPGTRLTVL.

This clone showed up just a few times. This chain joins TRBV20-1 and TRBJ1-1; no firm D call. Trimming cost V 4 bases and J 7 bases, with 10 bases left between them. Germline lookup yields CDR1 DFQATT and CDR2 SNEGSKA (reference sequence). The CDR3 extends over 11 amino acids. The CDR3 reads CSANSTCEAFF. In nucleotides, the CDR3 is TGCAGTGCTAACTCGACTTGTGAAGCTTTCTTT.

This clone came up once. The chain employs TRBV19 and TRBJ1-1; weak D call: TRBD1 (5 bases). CDR1 is LNHDA, CDR2 SQIVND, per germline (reference sequence). The CDR3 totals 13 residues. The V and J ends lost 2 bases and 5 bases respectively, with 9 bases between them. In DNA, the CDR3 is TGTGCCAGTAGTATATGGGGGGAGACTGAAGCTTTCTTT. It codes for CASSIWGETEAFF.

This clone was seen a handful of times. The chain employs TRBV11-2 and TRBJ2-1; D perhaps matches TRBD2 (7 bases). The CDR3 extends over 16 amino acids. Trimming cost V 3 bases and J 5 bases, with 17 bases left between them. Looked up from germline, CDR1 is SGHAT and CDR2 is FQNNGV. CDR3 DNA sequence: TGTGCCAGCAGCTTGGGTATTGCGGGGGCTAACAATGAGCAGTTCTTC. This translates into CASSLGIAGANNEQFF.

V and J are TRBV29-1 and TRBJ1-4; D is unclear. The CDR3 consists of 12 residues. Trimming shortened V by 7 bases and J by 5 bases, and 11 bases separated the two germline ends. Germline CDR1 SQVTM, CDR2 ANQGSEA. The CDR3 nucleotides read TGCAGCGCCGGGAATGGGAATGAAAAACTGTTTTTT. Its translation: CSAGNGNEKLFF.

The chain links TRBV5-1 to TRBJ1-6; no firm D call. Between the trimmed V and J ends, which lost 1 base and 10 bases, there was a span of 6 bases. The CDR3 is made up of 12 amino acids. CDR1 is SGHRS, CDR2 YFSETQ, per germline. CDR3 region: CASSLPVSPLHF. The CDR3 DNA is TGCGCCAGCAGCTTGCCTGTGTCACCCCTCCACTTT. The whole variable domain, filled in from reference TRBV5-1 and TRBJ1-6, reads KAGVTQTPRYLIKTRGQQVTLSCSPISGHRSVSWYQQTPGQGLQFLFEYFSETQRNKGNFPGRFSGRQFSNSRSEMNVSTLELGDSALYLCASSLPVSPLHFGNGTRLTVT.

The rearrangement uses TRBV7-9 and TRBJ2-7; 10 positions match TRBD1. Germline CDR1 is SEHNR and CDR2 is FQNEAQ (reference sequence). CDR3 size: 19 residues. The junction had 17 bases not matched to a gene; V was cut back by 1 base and J by 5 bases. The DNA of the CDR3 is TGTGCCAGCAGCTTAGTGCGGGGACAGGGGTCCGGTGATTATCACGAGCAGTACTTC. Translating it yields CASSLVRGQGSGDYHEQYF.

The genes are TRBV2 and TRBJ2-3; TRBD2 agrees at 8 bases. The CDR3 consists of 15 residues. Germline-derived CDR1 and CDR2 are SNHLY and FYNNEI. Trimming at V came to 6 bases and at J to 2 bases, leaving 7 bases not matched to a gene. DNA for the CDR3: TGTGCCAGCAGGCTAACTAGCGGTTACACAGATACGCAGTATTTT. It is translated as CASRLTSGYTDTQYF.

The chain is built from TRBV21-1 and TRBJ2-2; the table's TRBD2 call for D was not verified on the DNA. TRBV21-1 is given as a pseudogene. CDR3 length: 16 residues. CDR3 DNA sequence: TGTGCCAGCAGGGGTCTAGCGGGGGCAAGGATCGGGGAGCTGTTTTTT. It specifies CASRGLAGARIGELFF.

The chain employs TRBV19 and TRBJ1-6; 8 bases fit TRBD1. The CDR3 runs to 14 residues. With 4 bases clipped from V and 8 bases from J, the junction kept 4 bases outside the gene matches. Germline V gene lookup returns CDR1 LNHDA and CDR2 SQIVND (reference sequence). CDR3: CASSTDRGDSPLHF. CDR3 nucleotides: TGTGCCAGTAGTACCGACAGGGGCGATTCACCCCTCCACTTT.

This sequence joins TRBV2 and TRBJ1-3; 7 bases align to TRBD1. Germline assignment: CDR1 SNHLY and CDR2 FYNNEI. With V trimmed by 6 bases and J by 2 bases, 1 base remained unmatched. The CDR3 extends over 13 amino acids. The CDR3 nucleotides read TGTGCCAGCAGAGACAGGGCTGGAAACACCATATATTTT. Protein sequence: CASRDRAGNTIYF.

The rearrangement links TRBV6-5 to TRBJ2-7; a possible D gene is TRBD1 (6 bases). Germline V gene sequence: CDR1 MNHEY, CDR2 SVGAGI. CDR3 length: 14 residues. V was trimmed by 7 bases and J by 4 bases, leaving 17 bases between them. The CDR3 DNA follows: TGTGCCAGCATGGATCGCCCAGGGGTTTACGAGCAGTACTTC. As protein: CASMDRPGVYEQYF.

Note on this clone: The junction and the germline gene differ at one end; a read error may be behind it. V usage is TRBV6-5 and J usage is TRBJ1-2, with D unclear. Germline CDR1 reads MNHEY; CDR2 reads SVGAGI. CDR3 length: 10 amino acids. CDR3 in amino acids: CASRAYGYTF. The DNA for the CDR3 is TGCGCCAGCAGAGCCTATGGCTACACCTTC.

V usage is TRBV5-6 and J usage is TRBJ1-5; D is undetermined. Germline lookup yields CDR1 SGHDT and CDR2 YYEEEE. The CDR3 is made up of 14 amino acids. The V end lost 4 bases, the J end lost 5 bases, and 13 bases lay between the germline ends. The CDR3 reads CASSPWSRDQPQHF. The CDR3 bases are TGTGCCAGCAGCCCGTGGAGCCGTGATCAGCCCCAGCATTTT.

The chain recombines TRBV6-1 with TRBJ2-3; a possible D gene is TRBD2 (6 bases). Germline V gene data show CDR1 as MNHNS and CDR2 as SASEGT. The V gene lost 7 bases and the J gene lost 2 bases, with 10 bases spanning the gap. This CDR3 comprises 13 residues. In nucleotides, the CDR3 is TGTGCCAGCACGGGGGTTACCACAGATACGCAGTATTTT. Translating gives CASTGVTTDTQYF.

The J gene is TRBJ1-6, the V gene TRBV6-4; D gene uncertain. V lost 4 bases, J lost 11 bases, and 12 bases lay in between. The CDR3 is 13 residues long. The germline CDR1 and CDR2 sequences are MRHNA and SNTAGT. In nucleotides, the CDR3 is TGTGCCAGCAGTGTTGACCCAACAGCACCCCTCCACTTT. Amino acids: CASSVDPTAPLHF.

This sequence joins TRBV4-1 and TRBJ2-5; D uncertain. V lost 2 bases and J lost 5, with 12 bases in between. Germline assignment: CDR1 MGHRA and CDR2 YSYEKL. This CDR3 spans 14 amino acids. The CDR3 loop reads CASSQPQAAETQYF. The DNA for the CDR3 is TGCGCCAGCAGCCAACCCCAGGCCGCGGAGACCCAGTACTTC.

The V and J genes are TRBV5-4 and TRBJ2-7, with D possibly being TRBD2 (5 bases). Deletions cut 3 bases from V and 7 bases from J, with 17 bases between. The germline V gene has CDR1 SGHNT and CDR2 YYREEE (reference sequence). The CDR3 covers 14 residues. CDR3 loop: CASSSGLGFGEQYF. The CDR3, as DNA: TGTGCCAGCAGCTCCGGACTGGGCTTCGGGGAGCAGTACTTC.

The chain combines TRBV7-2 with TRBJ2-7; the D is unclear. Germline assignment: CDR1 SGHTA and CDR2 FQGNSA. This CDR3 spans 13 amino acids. With 1 base removed from V and 6 bases from J, the gap between germline ends came to 10 bases. CDR3 DNA sequence: TGTGCCAGCAGCTTAGGTGCCATAGCCGAGCAGTACTTC. This translates into CASSLGAIAEQYF.

There are a few counts of this clone. The chain is built from TRBV10-3 and TRBJ1-5; TRBD1 matches at 8 bases. V dropped 7 bases and J dropped 0; count of bases not matched to a gene: 5. The V gene's germline CDR1 is ENHRY and CDR2 SYGVKD. This CDR3 spans 15 amino acids. The CDR3, as DNA: TGTGCCATCAAGGACAGGGACGATAGCAATCAGCCCCAGCATTTT. It translates to CAIKDRDDSNQPQHF.

The rearrangement uses TRBV2 and TRBJ2-6; perhaps TRBD1 as D (5 bases). The CDR3 length is 14 residues. The V and J ends lost 7 bases and 0 bases respectively, with 7 bases between them. The germline V gene encodes CDR1 SNHLY and CDR2 FYNNEI. The chain's CDR3 is CASTGLSGANVLTF. The CDR3 DNA sequence: TGTGCCAGCACAGGGCTCTCTGGGGCCAACGTCCTGACTTTC. Based on the CDR3 plus reference TRBV2 and TRBJ2-6, the full variable domain is EPEVTQTPSHQVTQMGQEVILRCVPISNHLYFYWYRQILGQKVEFLVSFYNNEISEKSEIFDDQFSVERPDGSNFTLKIRSTKLEDSAMYFCASTGLSGANVLTFGAGSRLTVL.

V is TRBV2 and J is TRBJ2-1; 10 positions agree with TRBD1. Germline CDR1 SNHLY, CDR2 FYNNEI. The CDR3 is 16 residues long. J gave up 5 bases and V 6 bases, and 10 bases lay outside the gene matches. The DNA for the CDR3 is TGTGCCAGCAGATACCGACTAGGGACAGGGGACAATGAGCAGTTCTTC. Amino acids: CASRYRLGTGDNEQFF.

The chain uses TRBV6-6 and TRBJ2-3, with D possibly being TRBD1 (5 bases). V lost 5 bases to trimming and J lost 4 bases, with 10 bases between them. Germline V gene sequence: CDR1 MNHNY, CDR2 SVGAGI (reference sequence). The CDR3 spans 13 residues. The CDR3 reads CASSPREADTQYF. CDR3 in DNA: TGTGCCAGCAGTCCCAGGGAAGCAGATACGCAGTATTTT.

This clone was seen more than once but under ten times. The rearrangement uses TRBV5-1 and TRBJ1-2; 7 bases align to TRBD1. The CDR3 covers 14 residues. From germline, CDR1 is SGHRS and CDR2 YFSETQ. The V and J ends lost 0 bases and 7 bases, in that order; junction bases with no gene match: 6. In DNA, the CDR3 is TGCGCCAGCAGCTTGGACCCACAGGGGTCTGGCTACACCTTC. It translates to CASSLDPQGSGYTF.